This T cell receptor (beta chain) originates from a study of long-term antiretroviral therapy in people with HIV. Whole-study findings and limits: Spans of CDR3 length were tighter for HIV repertoires than for controls.

At the survey level, the v3.0 immunoSEQ assay was run. The data were produced by immunoSEQ multiplex PCR, yet TCRdb's version contains in-frame clones alone and is incomplete. The sample lists 37,000 or so clones, 80% seen once, with roughly 6% in the top ten. No donor had fewer than one pre-ART PBMC sample or fewer than two post-ART PBMC samples. Germline trimming cut 3 bases from V and 4 bases from J; bases unmatched to any gene: 5. CDR1 is MDHEN and CDR2 is SYDVKM in the germline V gene. The CDR3 has 14 amino acids. Comments on this clone: Its cognate antigen is unknown.

The rearrangement uses TRBV28 and TRBJ1-2; 7 bases fit TRBD1. The receptor's source is a man aged 25 to 40 with HIV. This specimen consisted of unsorted PBMCs, obtained 3.4 years after starting antiretroviral therapy. CDR3 region: CASSFLTGLYGYTF. CDR3 coding DNA: TGTGCCAGCAGTTTCCTGACAGGGCTCTATGGCTACACCTTC.